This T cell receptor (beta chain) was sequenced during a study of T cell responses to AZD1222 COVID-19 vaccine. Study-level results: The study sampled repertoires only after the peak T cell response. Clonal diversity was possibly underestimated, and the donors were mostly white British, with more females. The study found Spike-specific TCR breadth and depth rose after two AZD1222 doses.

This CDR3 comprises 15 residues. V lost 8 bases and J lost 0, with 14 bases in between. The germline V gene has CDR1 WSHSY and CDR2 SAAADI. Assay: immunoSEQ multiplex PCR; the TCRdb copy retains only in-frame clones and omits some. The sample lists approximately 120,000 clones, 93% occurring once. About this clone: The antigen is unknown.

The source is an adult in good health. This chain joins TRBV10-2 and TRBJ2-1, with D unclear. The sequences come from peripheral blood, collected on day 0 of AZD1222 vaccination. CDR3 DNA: TGCGCCAGCTACCTTACTGCCCCCTCCTACAATGAGCAGTTCTTC. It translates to CASYLTAPSYNEQFF.